What follows is one TCR beta chain and its context. Antigen unknown. This CDR3 contains 13 residues. Deletions cut 4 bases from V and 6 bases from J, with 12 bases between. Germline CDR1 and CDR2: LGHDT and YNNKEL (reference sequence). The sample comes from a study of blood T cells in healthy people across ages. Study observations and caveats: Roughly linearly, TCR beta diversity per million T cells fell as age increased. Diversity of TCR beta correlated strongly with naive T cell percentage.

With a J-beta primer mix and a sample-barcoded 5' primer, a second PCR ran 7 to 11 cycles. TCRdb processed the 5' RACE reads anew with MiXCR; each CDR3 protein has one entry. The data show roughly 1,500,000 distinct CDR3 sequences, with about 40% seen just once and roughly 7.9% held by the top ten. Isolated per sample were at least 7 million PBMCs. With each sample, at least 5 micrograms of total RNA were extracted. The sequence was collected from a woman under 30 in good health. The sequencing input was blood. The chain employs TRBV3-1 and TRBJ1-1; D possibly corresponds to TRBD1 (6 bases). CDR3 in DNA: TGTGCCAGCAGCCTTCAGGGGTGGCCTGAAGCTTTCTTT. Encoded protein: CASSLQGWPEAFF.